This entry describes one T cell receptor beta chain. The J segment lost 7 bases and the V segment lost 6 bases, leaving 7 bases of the junction unmatched. This CDR3 comprises 13 residues. These data are taken from a study of blood T cell repertoires in COVID-19. Study-wide context: COVID-19 samples from acute and convalescent phases originated in the United States, Italy and Spain. Sample material is recorded as cDNA or gDNA derived from T cells, B-cell-depleted T cells, or PBMCs.

In the original workflow: Amplification of reference gene primers was used by the study to estimate nucleated cell counts. Profiled with immunoSEQ multiplex PCR; TCRdb holds only in-frame clones, not every one. The V and J calls and the clone size are those of that table, but D and trimming were determined from the DNA. The sample consists of 100,000 to 150,000 clones, about 70% of them appearing once. What was sequenced was peripheral blood. This clonotype was obtained from a man aged 55 to 70 with acute or convalescent COVID-19. The chain couples TRBV12-3 or TRBV12-4 to TRBJ1-1; 8 bases fit TRBD1. The CDR3 DNA follows: TGTGCCAGCAGAAAGACAGGGGTTAATGAAGCTTTCTTT. Its translation is CASRKTGVNEAFF.